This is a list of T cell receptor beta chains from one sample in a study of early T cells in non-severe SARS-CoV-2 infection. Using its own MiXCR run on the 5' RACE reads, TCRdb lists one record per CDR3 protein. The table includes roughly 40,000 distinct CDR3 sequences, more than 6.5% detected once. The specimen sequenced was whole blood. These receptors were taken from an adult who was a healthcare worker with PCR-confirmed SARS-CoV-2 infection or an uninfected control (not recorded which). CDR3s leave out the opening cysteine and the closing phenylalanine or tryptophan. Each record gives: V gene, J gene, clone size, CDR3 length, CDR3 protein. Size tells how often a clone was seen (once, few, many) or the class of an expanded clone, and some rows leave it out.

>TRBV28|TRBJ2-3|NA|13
ASSLRGLYPDTQY
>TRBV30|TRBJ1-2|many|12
AWSVGHGIYGYT
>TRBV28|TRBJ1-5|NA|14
ASSLRQGNFNQPQH
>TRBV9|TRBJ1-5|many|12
ASSVWSGRQPQH
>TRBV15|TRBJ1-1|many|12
ATRKGQGNTEAF
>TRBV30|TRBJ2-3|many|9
AWGFTDTQY
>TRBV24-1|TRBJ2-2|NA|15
ATSEFSAGYNTGELF
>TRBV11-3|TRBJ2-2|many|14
ASSTGWEMNTGELF
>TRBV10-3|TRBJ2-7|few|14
AISESFSSGDNEQY
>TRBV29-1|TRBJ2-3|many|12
SVEGGRDMDTQY
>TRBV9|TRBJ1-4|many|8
ASSGEKLF
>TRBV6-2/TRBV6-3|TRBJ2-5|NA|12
ASGRDQLRETQY
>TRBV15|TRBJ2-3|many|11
ATSPRVTDTQY
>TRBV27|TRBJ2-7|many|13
ASSSSALSSYEQY
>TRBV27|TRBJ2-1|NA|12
ASSLSLRGVEQF
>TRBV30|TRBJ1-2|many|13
AWSVLGTRDYGYT
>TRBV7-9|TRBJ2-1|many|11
ATSGTAYNEQF
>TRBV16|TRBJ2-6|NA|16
ASTQTRPERSGANVLT
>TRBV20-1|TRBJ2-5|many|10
SASTDKETQY
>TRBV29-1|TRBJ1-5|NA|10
SVGSFNQPQH
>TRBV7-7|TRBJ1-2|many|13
ASIFPGQGSYGYT
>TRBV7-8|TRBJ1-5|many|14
ASSLRDRGENQPQH
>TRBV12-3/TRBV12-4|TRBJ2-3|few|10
ASSRGTDTQY
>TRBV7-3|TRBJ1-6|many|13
ASSFSAGWNSPLH
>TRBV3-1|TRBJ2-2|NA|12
ASSPTPNTGELF
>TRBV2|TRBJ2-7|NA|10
ASREGIYEQY
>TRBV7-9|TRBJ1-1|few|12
ASSAGQGNTEAF
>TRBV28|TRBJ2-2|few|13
ASSLLSGGTGELF
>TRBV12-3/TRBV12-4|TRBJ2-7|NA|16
ASSYFTSGEMGGYEQY
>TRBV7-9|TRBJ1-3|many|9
ASSFGNTIY
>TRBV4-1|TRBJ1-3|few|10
ASSPNGNTIY
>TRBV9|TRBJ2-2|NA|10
ASSVVAGELF
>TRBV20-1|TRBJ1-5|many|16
SARVGHTGFHSNQPQH
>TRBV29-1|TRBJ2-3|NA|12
SVVGDRGTDTQY
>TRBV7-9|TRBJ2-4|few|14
ASSFYSGEAKNIQY
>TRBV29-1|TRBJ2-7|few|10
SVEGQSYEQY
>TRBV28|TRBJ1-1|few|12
ASSFLRGNTEAF
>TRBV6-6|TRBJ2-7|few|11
ASSSGDIYEQY
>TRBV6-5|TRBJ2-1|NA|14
ASHGLAGANYNEQF
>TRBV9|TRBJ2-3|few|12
ASSVVPTADTQY
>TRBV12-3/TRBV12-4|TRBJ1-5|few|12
ASRGQHSNQPQH
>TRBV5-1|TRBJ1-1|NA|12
ASSLRSGPTEAF
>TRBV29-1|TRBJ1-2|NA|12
SVGTGGAVYGYT
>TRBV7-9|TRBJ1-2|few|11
ASSLVEGGGYT
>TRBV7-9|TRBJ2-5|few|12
ASSLEPDQETQY
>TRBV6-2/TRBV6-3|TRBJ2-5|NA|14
ASTPTWPGGSETQY
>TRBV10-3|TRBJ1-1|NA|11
AISYTGQTEAF
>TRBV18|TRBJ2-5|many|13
ASSSDSSRRETQY
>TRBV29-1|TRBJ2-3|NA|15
SVPGGTGYTRTDTQY
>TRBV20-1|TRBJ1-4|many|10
SAREEVGKLF
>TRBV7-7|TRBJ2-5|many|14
ASSFIAGTGEETQY
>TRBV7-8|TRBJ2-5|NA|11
ASSSTGPETQY
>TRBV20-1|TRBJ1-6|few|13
SAIDFQGNNSPLH
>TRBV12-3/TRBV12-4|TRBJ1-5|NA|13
ASSPRTDSNQPQH
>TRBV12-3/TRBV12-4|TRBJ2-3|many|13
ASSQRGGPTDTQY
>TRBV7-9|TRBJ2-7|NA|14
ASSPKGQGASYEQY
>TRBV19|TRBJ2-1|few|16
ASSIEQKRGALYNEQF
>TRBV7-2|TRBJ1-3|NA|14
ASSQYHAISGNTIY